This T cell receptor beta chain originates from a study of T cells after posttransplantation cyclophosphamide. The method was immunoSEQ multiplex PCR; TCRdb's version includes in-frame clones alone and lacks a portion of them. In total the sample includes 35,000 to 45,000 clones, none of them seen once. The CDR3 extends over 18 amino acids. The V segment lost 0 bases and the J segment 7 bases; nucleotides outside the gene matches: 12. Germline assignment: CDR1 KGHSH and CDR2 LQKENI. This clone was found many times. Its antigen is as yet unknown. Study-wide points: Recipient CMV seropositivity and CMV reactivation strongly tracked TRB clonality. Donor CD8+ memory clones often dominated recipient blood repertoires at later times. Tissue-infiltrating T cells from skin or gut overlapped little with blood T cells.

The chain uses TRBV18 and TRBJ2-2; 9 bases are shared with TRBD2. The sample was PBMCs. This receptor was identified in a man in his forties or fifties in good health, CMV-negative, and a related stem cell transplant donor. CDR3 coding DNA: TGTGCCAGCTCACCACCCCCCGCGGGAGGGCCGAAGGACGGGGAGCTGTTTTTT. It codes for CASSPPPAGGPKDGELFF.